This is a list of T cell receptor beta chains from one sample in a study of blood T cells in healthy people across ages. Via MiXCR, TCRdb re-called the 5' RACE reads, giving one row per CDR3 protein. The table lists some 920,000 distinct CDR3 sequences, roughly 51% of them singletons. Sequences were obtained from blood. Receptors originate from a woman aged 55-69 years in good health. Each CDR3 is given with its conserved first and last residue. Each record gives: CDR3 length, clone size, J gene, D gene, V gene, CDR3 DNA, CDR3 protein. The D gene is left open where the match is weak. Not all rows give a size; the values are once, few, many and, for expanded clones, a class.

15 NA TRBJ2-7 TRBD2 TRBV7-8 TGTGCCAGCAGGGTGGGACTAGCGGGAACCTACGAGCAGTACTTC CASRVGLAGTYEQYF
18 NA TRBJ2-3 TRBD2 TRBV20-1 TGCAGTGCTTATCGAAATCTTGCCTTAGCGGGACGCACAGATACGCAGTATTTT CSAYRNLALAGRTDTQYF
15 NA TRBJ2-5 TRBD2 TRBV20-1 TGCAGTGCTAGTGATTGGGGGACTAAGCAAGAGACCCAGTACTTC CSASDWGTKQETQYF
14 NA TRBJ1-1 NA TRBV5-4 TGTGCCAGCAGCTTTATTCCGCGGGGGGCTGAAGCTTTCTTT CASSFIPRGAEAFF
14 few TRBJ2-7 NA TRBV27 TGTGCCAGCAGTTACTTCCGGTCGGCCTACGAGCAGTACTTC CASSYFRSAYEQYF
14 few TRBJ2-7 TRBD2 TRBV15 TGTGCCACCAGCAGGGAGCGGGGGAACTACGAGCAGTACTTC CATSRERGNYEQYF
15 NA TRBJ1-1 TRBD1 TRBV7-6 TGTGCCAGCAGCTTAGGGGGACAGGGGGCCACTGAAGCTTTCTTT CASSLGGQGATEAFF
11 NA TRBJ2-1 TRBD2 TRBV5-6 TGTGCCAGCAGAGCGGGGGATGAGCAGTTCTTC CASRAGDEQFF
11 many TRBJ2-7 NA TRBV20-1 TGCAGTGCTAGAGACGCCTACGAGCAGTACTTC CSARDAYEQYF
15 NA TRBJ2-7 NA TRBV6-4 TGTGCCAACGACATTAGCGGAAGTCGCTCCTACGAGCAGTACTTC CANDISGSRSYEQYF
14 few TRBJ1-5 NA TRBV7-2 TGTGCCAGCAGCTTACGGGGCATTAATCAGCCCCAGCATTTT CASSLRGINQPQHF
14 NA TRBJ2-1 TRBD2 TRBV6-5 TGTGCCAGCAGTTACAGGGAGGGAGACAATGAGCAGTTCTTC CASSYREGDNEQFF
14 NA TRBJ2-5 TRBD2 TRBV3-1 TGTGCCAGCAGCCAGGGACTAGGTCAAGAGGCCCAGTACTTC CASSQGLGQEAQYF
15 NA TRBJ2-7 TRBD1 TRBV6-1 TGTGCCAGCAGCGGGCGACCGGGACAGGGCTACGAGCAGTACTTC CASSGRPGQGYEQYF
17 few TRBJ2-2 TRBD2 TRBV6-5 TGTGCCAGCAGTTGGCCGGGACTAGCGTCGAACACCGGGGAGCTGTTTTTT CASSWPGLASNTGELFF
16 NA TRBJ2-5 NA TRBV18 TGTGCCAGCTCACGAAGGGGGGCTAGTCAGCAAGAGACCCAGTACTTC CASSRRGASQQETQYF
15 NA TRBJ2-7 NA TRBV24-1 TGTGCCACCAGTGACTCTGGACTAGGGGGATACGAGCAGTACTTC CATSDSGLGGYEQYF
15 NA TRBJ2-4 TRBD1 TRBV5-6 TGTGCCAGCAGCTTAACAGGGGTTGGCAAAAACATTCAGTACTTC CASSLTGVGKNIQYF
15 NA TRBJ1-5 NA TRBV4-1 TGCGCCAGCAGCCAAGATCCCAGGGTCAGTCAGCCCCAGCATTTT CASSQDPRVSQPQHF
15 few TRBJ2-7 NA TRBV6-2/TRBV6-3 TGTGCCAGCAGCCGAACGGCTGTGAGCTCCTACGAGCAGTACTTC CASSRTAVSSYEQYF
15 NA TRBJ2-5 TRBD1 TRBV28 TGTGCCAGCAGTCCCCCGGGGACAGGGAAGATGAGCCAGTACTTC CASSPPGTGKMSQYF
15 NA TRBJ2-3 NA TRBV20-1 TGCAGTGCTAGCAGTCCTAGCGTGGACACAGATACGCAGTATTTT CSASSPSVDTDTQYF
13 few TRBJ2-7 NA TRBV28 TGTGCCAGCACCACTGGACGGGGCATAGAGCAGTACTTC CASTTGRGIEQYF
12 NA TRBJ2-5 TRBD2 TRBV29-1 TGCAGCACCGTAGCGGGAGGGGAGACCCAGTACTTC CSTVAGGETQYF
16 NA TRBJ2-7 NA TRBV5-1 TGCGCCAGCAGCTTATACTCACCGGGACCATACTACGAGCAGTACTTC CASSLYSPGPYYEQYF
11 NA TRBJ1-2 NA TRBV29-1 TGCAGCGTTGAAATGGACAGAAGCTACACCTTC CSVEMDRSYTF
15 few TRBJ1-3 NA TRBV4-1 TGCGCCAGCAGGCCCACCCCTCTAAACGGAAACACCATATATTTT CASRPTPLNGNTIYF
15 NA TRBJ2-5 NA TRBV3-1 TGTGCCATCAGCCACGCTCGGGGGCGGGAAGAGACCCAGTACTTC CAISHARGREETQYF
14 NA TRBJ2-7 NA TRBV4-3 TGCGCCAGCAGCCAAGATCCAGTGAACTACGAGCAGTACTTC CASSQDPVNYEQYF
17 few TRBJ2-7 NA TRBV13 TGTGCCAGCAGCCAACTGACGAAGTCCCTGATCTCCTACGAGCAGTACTTC CASSQLTKSLISYEQYF
14 few TRBJ2-7 NA TRBV29-1 TGCAGCGTTGAAGAGGTAGGGGCTGGCTACGAGCAGTACTTC CSVEEVGAGYEQYF
14 NA TRBJ2-3 NA TRBV4-2 TGTGCCAGCAGCCAGCCTCCCTTCGCAGATACGCAGTATTTT CASSQPPFADTQYF
15 NA TRBJ2-5 NA TRBV7-9 TGTGCCAGCAGCTTAATAAAGGGTTGGCAAGAGACCCAGTACTTC CASSLIKGWQETQYF
16 NA TRBJ2-3 TRBD1 TRBV20-1 TGCAGTGCTAGAGATAAGGGACAGGGGAGCACAGATACGCAGTATTTT CSARDKGQGSTDTQYF
13 NA TRBJ1-5 TRBD1 TRBV6-5 TGTGCCAGCAGCAAGGGGGCAGGTCGGCCCCAGCATTTT CASSKGAGRPQHF
12 few TRBJ2-1 NA TRBV10-3 TGTGCCATCAGTGAGTCGAGAGCAGAGCAGTTCTTC CAISESRAEQFF
13 NA TRBJ1-6 NA TRBV6-6 TGTGCCAGCAGTCCTAGCTCAAGTTCACCCCTCCACTTT CASSPSSSSPLHF